The sequence of this T cell receptor beta chain was determined in a study of identical twins. Overall study results and limits: Modelling approaches yielded underestimates of out-of-frame TCR alpha sharing between monozygotic twins. Cord blood's abundant beta clonotypes had fewer insertions, unlike memory repertoires.

This clonotype has a count of ten or more. Its target is not known. CDR3 length equals 13 residues. V was clipped by 3 bases and J by 4 bases, with 9 bases between them. Template switching added a universal primer site, and cDNA bore unique molecular identifiers. Via MiXCR, TCRdb re-called the 5' RACE reads, giving one row per CDR3 protein. The sample contains under 900,000 distinct CDR3 sequences, roughly 20% of which appear only once. The same sample was also used in a study of T cells expressing NK-cell markers. From that paper: Clones of NKG2C+ T cells that had expanded were of unclear HCMV specificity.

Material for sequencing was PBMCs. The chain couples TRBV12-3 or TRBV12-4 to TRBJ1-2, with a weak D call TRBD1 (5 bases). The sequence came from a woman in her late teens or twenties in good health. The CDR3 bases are TGTGCCAGCAGTTTGCAGGGCCCCTATGGCTACACCTTC. It specifies CASSLQGPYGYTF.